The present entry profiles one T cell receptor (beta chain) with its context. Per the germline V gene, CDR1 is MNHEY and CDR2 is SVGEGT. V lost 6 bases and J 5 bases, leaving 11 bases between the germline ends. This CDR3 region has 13 residues. TCRdb ran MiXCR on the RT-PCR reads and lists one entry per CDR3 protein. Of more than 600,000 distinct CDR3 sequences detected, about 14% appear once; the ten largest clones hold about 3.6%. The receptor was isolated from a female donor in good health, serving as a healthy control. Sequencing was carried out using memory CD4+ T cells from blood. The chain recombines TRBV6-2 or TRBV6-3 with TRBJ1-5; D not certain. The CDR3 DNA is TGTGCCAGCAGAGAGGAGGTATATCAGCCCCAGCATTTT. It specifies CASREEVYQPQHF.